Described below is a single T cell receptor (beta chain) sequence and its context. TCRdb's table, derived via immunoSEQ multiplex PCR, lists solely in-frame clones and lacks some. The sample carries over 110,000 clones, 90% to 95% recorded once. The data belong to a study of T cell responses to AZD1222 COVID-19 vaccine. The CDR3 length is 13 residues. In germline, CDR1 is MNHEY, CDR2 SVGAGI. V was pared by 6 bases and J by 0 bases, with 8 bases between. The rearrangement joins TRBV6-5 to TRBJ1-1, with no clear D. This specimen was peripheral blood, taken on day 0 of AZD1222 vaccination. The sequence came from an adult in good health. The CDR3 sequence: CASRLNMNTEAFF. The CDR3 DNA sequence: TGTGCCAGCAGACTAAATATGAACACTGAAGCTTTCTTT.